The clone carrying this TCR beta chain came up a few times. Germline lookup yields CDR1 SGHAT and CDR2 FQNNGV. With 5 bases clipped from V and 6 bases from J, the junction kept 7 bases outside the gene matches. CDR3 length equals 15 residues. This sample is part of a study of CD8+ T cells in alopecia areata. Study information: The drug, tofacitinib, lasted 6 to 18 months, followed by 6 months off drug.

Extracted from the samples, RNA was reverse transcribed into cDNA to serve as the sequencing template. Clones were read by immunoSEQ multiplex PCR, and TCRdb kept only the in-frame ones, dropping some. Among 150,000 to 200,000 clones listed, roughly 66% were seen once. The treatment here: oral pan-JAK inhibitor, 5-10 mg twice daily. Sequenced here: CD4+ T cells sorted from blood, sampled at week 24, from a patient treated with tofacitinib. The TCR comes from a human donor with alopecia areata. This rearrangement joins TRBV11-2 to TRBJ2-2; TRBD1 aligns across 9 bases. The CDR3 DNA is TGTGCCAGCAGCCGGAATACAGGGGGCTCCGGGGAGCTGTTTTTT. This gives the protein CASSRNTGGSGELFF. Full variable domain (missing parts from reference TRBV11-2 and TRBJ2-2): EAGVAQSPRYKIIEKRQSVAFWCNPISGHATLYWYQQILGQGPKLLIQFQNNGVVDDSQLPKDRFSAERLKGVDSTLKIQPAKLEDSAVYLCASSRNTGGSGELFFGEGSRLTVL.